This T cell receptor beta chain was recorded in a study of T cell responses to AZD1222 COVID-19 vaccine. J gave up 9 bases and V 2 bases, and 8 bases lay outside the gene matches. The CDR3 length is 14 residues. Germline V gene data show CDR1 as SGHAT and CDR2 as FQDESV (reference sequence). Assay used: immunoSEQ multiplex PCR; TCRdb lists only in-frame clones, some missing. The sample includes about 100,000 clones, 88% of them seen just once. The receptor comes from an adult in good health. The J gene is TRBJ2-3, the V gene TRBV11-1; 7 positions match TRBD1. The sample in question was peripheral blood, obtained on day 0 of AZD1222 vaccination. The CDR3 loop reads CASSLSGGAGTQYF. CDR3 bases: TGTGCCAGCAGCTTATCAGGGGGTGCAGGGACGCAGTATTTT.